This entry lists 25 T cell receptor beta chains sequenced from one sample in a study of blood T cell repertoires in COVID-19. This table comes from immunoSEQ multiplex PCR, and its TCRdb copy is limited to in-frame clones, with some not included. The data hold under 300,000 clones, with about 88% observed a single time. Material: peripheral blood. These receptors all stem from a woman aged 40 to 55 who had recovered from COVID-19.

This sequence joins TRBV15 and TRBJ2-1; 7 positions match TRBD1. V trimming: 1 base; J trimming: 6 bases; junction bases outside the gene matches: 6. The germline V gene encodes CDR1 LNHNV and CDR2 YYDKDF (reference sequence). The CDR3 is 15 amino acids. The CDR3 nucleotides read TGTGCCACCAGCAGAGCTACGACAGGGAGCAATGAGCAGTTCTTC. Protein product: CATSRATTGSNEQFF. Based on the CDR3 plus reference TRBV15 and TRBJ2-1, the full variable domain is DAMVIQNPRYQVTQFGKPVTLSCSQTLNHNVMYWYQQKSSQAPKLLFHYYDKDFNNEADTPDNFQSRRPNTSFCFLDIRSPGLGDTAMYLCATSRATTGSNEQFFGPGTRLTVL.

J is TRBJ1-3 and V is TRBV6-6; 7 positions match TRBD1. V shed 4 bases, J shed 3 bases, and the junction held 3 bases outside the gene matches. CDR1 is MNHNY, CDR2 SVGAGI, per germline (reference sequence). The CDR3 covers 14 residues. The CDR3 sequence: CASSLGGDGNTIYF. The CDR3 coding sequence is TGTGCCAGCAGTTTAGGGGGCGATGGAAACACCATATATTTT.

This clone appeared a few times. The J gene is TRBJ1-5, the V gene TRBV11-2, with 8 bases aligning to TRBD1. Germline values: CDR1 SGHAT, CDR2 FQNNGV. Germline trimming cut 0 bases from V and 6 bases from J; bases unmatched to any gene: 7. This CDR3 is 16 amino acids long. CDR3 sequence: CASSLDQGARGQPQHF. The CDR3 DNA reads TGTGCCAGCAGCTTAGATCAGGGGGCGAGGGGTCAGCCCCAGCATTTT.

This clone was seen a single time. This chain joins TRBV18 and TRBJ1-2, with D unclear. V dropped 6 bases and J dropped 2 bases, with 16 bases sitting between them. The CDR3 is 15 amino acids. CDR1 and CDR2 (germline): KGHSH, LQKENI. CDR3: CASSRESTQNYGYTF. CDR3 nucleotides: TGTGCCAGCTCTCGCGAAAGTACACAGAACTATGGCTACACCTTC.

CDR3 amino acids: CASSLGSGSYYNEQFF. Written as DNA, the CDR3 is TGTGCCAGCAGCTTAGGGAGCGGGAGCTATTACAATGAGCAGTTCTTC. V usage is TRBV7-9 and J usage is TRBJ2-1; 8 bases align to TRBD2. Unmatched junction bases numbered 6, after V lost 1 base and J lost 4 bases. This CDR3 is built from 16 residues. Germline V CDR1 and CDR2: SEHNR, FQNEAQ (reference sequence).

This clone has more than one count but fewer than ten. The gene calls are TRBV5-1 and TRBJ2-1, with D maybe TRBD1 (5 bases). Deletions cut 1 base from V and 7 bases from J, with 6 bases between. Per the germline V gene, CDR1 is SGHRS and CDR2 is YFSETQ. This CDR3 contains 12 residues. CDR3 protein: CASSLSGNEQFF. As DNA, the CDR3 is TGCGCCAGCAGCTTGTCAGGGAATGAGCAGTTCTTC.

The chain has TRBV9 and TRBJ2-1; D may be TRBD1 (5 bases). The V and J ends lost 0 bases and 8 bases respectively, with 18 bases between them. Germline CDR1 SGDLS, CDR2 YYNGEE. This CDR3 contains 16 residues. In DNA form, the CDR3 reads TGTGCCAGCAGCGTAGGACTGCGGCAGGGTATCGATGAGCAGTTCTTC. Translation gives CASSVGLRQGIDEQFF. The full variable domain, its missing parts supplied by reference TRBV9 and TRBJ2-1, is DSGVTQTPKHLITATGQRVTLRCSPRSGDLSVYWYQQSLDQGLQFLIQYYNGEERAKGNILERFSAQQFPDLHSELNLSSLELGDSALYFCASSVGLRQGIDEQFFGPGTRLTVL.

V is TRBV19 and J is TRBJ2-2; 8 nucleotides agree with TRBD2. Per the germline V gene, CDR1 is LNHDA and CDR2 is SQIVND (reference sequence). Losses at the gene ends were 7 bases for V and 4 bases for J; bases not matched to a gene: 5. This CDR3 is 14 amino acids long. CDR3 bases: TGTGCCAGTATTACGGGAGGGGTCACCGGGGAGCTGTTTTTT. Encoded protein: CASITGGVTGELFF.

V usage is TRBV7-2 and J usage is TRBJ1-4, with a tentative D call TRBD1 (6 bases). Trimming removed 1 base from V and 4 bases from J, with 10 bases in between. The CDR3 totals 15 residues. Per germline, CDR1 SGHTA and CDR2 FQGNSA. The CDR3 region has the DNA TGTGCCAGCAGCTTAGGTGTCAGGGGTAATGAAAAACTGTTTTTT. Protein sequence: CASSLGVRGNEKLFF.

The chain uses TRBV10-1 and TRBJ2-3; D gene uncertain. The germline V gene encodes CDR1 WNHNN and CDR2 SYGVQD (reference sequence). The CDR3 length is 16 residues. V lost 2 bases, J lost 1 base, and 13 bases lay in between. Here the CDR3 reads CASSEPSRPCTDTQYF. In DNA, the CDR3 is TGCGCCAGCAGTGAGCCTTCTAGGCCATGCACAGATACGCAGTATTTT.

V is TRBV29-1 and J is TRBJ2-3; TRBD2 matches at 8 bases. This CDR3 is built from 16 residues. Trimming took 0 bases from V and 0 from J; bases not matched to a gene: 5. The germline gives CDR1 SQVTM, CDR2 ANQGSEA. In nucleotides, the CDR3 is TGCAGCGTTGAAGATACGTCTAGCGGGAGCACAGATACGCAGTATTTT. Its translation: CSVEDTSSGSTDTQYF.

The rearrangement links TRBV10-3 to TRBJ2-7; D is unclear. The V and J ends lost 2 bases and 4 bases respectively, with 9 bases between them. The CDR3 has 13 amino acids. CDR1 is ENHRY and CDR2 is SYGVKD in the germline V gene. CDR3 DNA sequence: TGTGCCATCAGTGAGACAGTTGTTTACGAGCAGTACTTC. The encoded protein is CAISETVVYEQYF.

This clone was picked up a small number of times. This sequence joins TRBV19 and TRBJ1-5; tentatively, D is TRBD1 (5 bases). Germline V gives CDR1 LNHDA, CDR2 SQIVND (reference sequence). The CDR3 sequence is 14 residues long. Trimming took off 11 bases at V and 0 bases at J, with 14 bases between the two ends. The CDR3 reads CAGAGIHSNQPQHF. For the CDR3, the DNA is TGTGCCGGGGCAGGGATTCATAGCAATCAGCCCCAGCATTTT.

The CDR3 DNA sequence: TGTGCTAGTGGAGACGTAACAGGGAACTATGGCTACACCTTC. It yields the protein CASGDVTGNYGYTF. The V gene is TRBV12-5, the J gene TRBJ1-2; possible D gene TRBD1, 6 bases. The CDR3 extends over 14 amino acids. The germline gives CDR1 LGHNT, CDR2 FRNRAP. Trimming removed 6 bases from V and 2 bases from J, with 13 bases in between.

The V and J genes are TRBV18 and TRBJ1-6, with D hard to call. Germline V gene lookup returns CDR1 KGHSH and CDR2 LQKENI. The CDR3 is made up of 16 amino acids. Trimming took 8 bases from V and 6 from J, leaving 20 bases between them. The CDR3 region is CASHSGQLSFNSPLHF. CDR3 DNA sequence: TGTGCCAGCCACAGCGGGCAGTTAAGTTTTAATTCACCCCTCCACTTT.

V is TRBV12-3 or TRBV12-4 and J is TRBJ2-3; D call uncertain. Trimming stripped 6 bases from V and 4 bases from J, with 11 bases between. This CDR3 region has 13 residues. The CDR3: CASSETNADTQYF. CDR3 in DNA: TGTGCCAGCAGCGAAACTAATGCAGATACGCAGTATTTT.

The chain recombines TRBV19 with TRBJ1-6, with TRBD1 matching 9 bases. Germline loops: CDR1 LNHDA, CDR2 SQIVND (reference sequence). With V trimmed by 5 bases and J by 11 bases, 13 bases remained unmatched. CDR3 length: 16 residues. DNA of the CDR3: TGTGCCAGTAGTTCGAAGTCCGGGACAGGGAATACACCCCTCCACTTT. Protein: CASSSKSGTGNTPLHF.

The chain couples TRBV7-3 to TRBJ2-1; 9 bases match TRBD1. This CDR3 is 16 amino acids long. V shed 5 bases and J 3 bases; nucleotides not matched to a gene: 8. Germline CDR1 reads SGHTA; CDR2 reads FQGTGA. The CDR3 DNA follows: TGTGCCAGCAGCCGTACCGGGACAGGGAGCTACAATGAGCAGTTCTTC. Its protein product is CASSRTGTGSYNEQFF.

The rearrangement joins TRBV9 to TRBJ2-7, with 8 bases matching TRBD1. Germline V gene sequence: CDR1 SGDLS, CDR2 YYNGEE. The V gene end was trimmed by 0 bases and the J gene end by 2 bases; junction bases not matched to a gene: 7. The CDR3 runs 16 residues. The CDR3 DNA follows: TGTGCCAGCAGCGTAGATCCCGGGACAGGAACCTACGAGCAGTACTTC. Protein: CASSVDPGTGTYEQYF.

The chain couples TRBV7-8 to TRBJ1-5; D gene unclear. This CDR3 has 15 residues. Germline V gives CDR1 SGHVS, CDR2 FQNEAQ. V dropped 4 bases and J dropped 4 bases, with 14 bases sitting between them. The CDR3 is CASSSVSRENQPQHF. The CDR3 coding sequence is TGTGCCAGCAGCTCCGTTAGTAGGGAGAATCAGCCCCAGCATTTT.

The chain uses TRBV19 and TRBJ1-2; TRBD1 agrees at 8 bases. V was pared by 0 bases and J by 4 bases, with 4 bases of the junction left unmatched. The CDR3 length is 15 residues. Germline V gene data show CDR1 as LNHDA and CDR2 as SQIVND (reference sequence). Written as DNA, the CDR3 is TGTGCCAGTAGTATAGACTCCGGGACAGGCTATGGCTACACCTTC. It translates to CASSIDSGTGYGYTF.

J is TRBJ1-3 and V is TRBV2, with a weak D call TRBD1 (6 bases). The CDR3 runs to 18 residues. V lost 2 bases, J lost 0 bases, and 17 bases lay in between. Germline-derived CDR1 and CDR2 are SNHLY and FYNNEI. For the CDR3, the DNA is TGTGCCAGCAGTGAAAATGAAATGGGGGCAGGCTCTGGAAACACCATATATTTT. Protein product: CASSENEMGAGSGNTIYF. Full variable domain (missing parts from reference TRBV2 and TRBJ1-3): EPEVTQTPSHQVTQMGQEVILRCVPISNHLYFYWYRQILGQKVEFLVSFYNNEISEKSEIFDDQFSVERPDGSNFTLKIRSTKLEDSAMYFCASSENEMGAGSGNTIYFGEGSWLTVV.

CDR3 sequence (DNA): TGTGCCAGCAGCAACCACTCAGGGGGCCTCGTTATGAATCAGCCCCAGCATTTT. It translates to CASSNHSGGLVMNQPQHF. The chain couples TRBV21-1 to TRBJ1-5; the table's TRBD1 call for D was not verified on the DNA. TRBV21-1 is recorded as a pseudogene. The CDR3 runs 18 residues.

The rearrangement uses TRBV6-5 and TRBJ2-3, with D possibly matching TRBD1 (5 bases). This CDR3 spans 13 amino acids. CDR1 and CDR2 (germline): MNHEY, SVGAGI. Deletions cut 6 bases from V and 3 bases from J, with 10 bases between. The CDR3 sequence is CASRQRGTDTQYF. The CDR3 nucleotides are TGTGCCAGCAGACAAAGGGGTACAGATACGCAGTATTTT.

This clone was recorded only once. This chain uses TRBV7-9 with TRBJ1-1, with a tentative D call TRBD1 (6 bases). V was shortened by 5 bases and J by 4 bases, with 8 bases between the two germline ends. This CDR3 is built from 12 residues. Germline CDR1 is SEHNR and CDR2 is FQNEAQ (reference sequence). The DNA for the CDR3 is TGTGCCAGCAGCCAGGGGACCACTGAAGCTTTCTTT. It encodes CASSQGTTEAFF.